The rows below give T cell receptor beta chains drawn from one sample of a study of response to subunit inactivated influenza vaccine. TCRdb fed the RT-PCR reads into MiXCR, producing one record per CDR3 protein. Of roughly 790,000 distinct CDR3 sequences in the sample, over 20% are singletons; the top ten hold roughly 10%. This material consisted of PBMCs from blood, taken more than 4 days after vaccination. The receptor set was obtained from a man in his forties or fifties who received an inactivated influenza vaccine. The CDR3 runs from the conserved cysteine through the conserved F or W. The D gene is left open where the match is weak. Size tells how often a clone was seen (once, few, many) or the class of an expanded clone, and some rows leave it out.

V,size,J,D,DNA,CDR3
TRBV7-9,.,TRBJ2-3,TRBD2,TGTGCCAGCAGCCTAACTAGCGTGGGGGGAGATACGCAGTATTTT,CASSLTSVGGDTQYF
TRBV24-1,.,TRBJ2-1,TRBD2,TGTGCCACCAGTGATTTAGTGACTAGCGGGAATGAGCAGTTCTTC,CATSDLVTSGNEQFF
TRBV10-3,.,TRBJ1-1,.,TGTGCCATCAGTGGGGGATCGGACACTGAAGCTTTCTTT,CAISGGSDTEAFF
TRBV7-2,.,TRBJ2-3,TRBD1,TGTGCCAGCAGCCGAACGACAGGGGCTATCACAGATACGCAGTATTTT,CASSRTTGAITDTQYF
TRBV7-2,.,TRBJ2-7,TRBD2,TGTGCCAGCAGCCCGCGGGAGATCTACGAGCAGTACTTC,CASSPREIYEQYF
TRBV5-1,few,TRBJ2-7,TRBD1,TGCGCCAGCAGCCTACGAAAGGACAGGGGACCGGCCGAGCAGTACTTC,CASSLRKDRGPAEQYF
TRBV5-1,few,TRBJ2-7,TRBD1,TGCGCCAGCAGCAACCCGGGACAGGGATCGGCCGAGCAGTACTTC,CASSNPGQGSAEQYF
TRBV2,few,TRBJ2-7,TRBD1,TGTGCCAGCAGGACAGGGGGTGGTTACGAGCAGTACTTC,CASRTGGGYEQYF
TRBV20-1,.,TRBJ2-4,.,TGCAGTGCTAGAGATGCGTCCCGGGAAAACATTCAGTACTTC,CSARDASRENIQYF
TRBV20-1,few,TRBJ2-1,.,TGCAGTGCTAGTCGGTGGGCGGAGGGGGAGCAGTTCTTC,CSASRWAEGEQFF